This passage covers 9 T cell receptor beta chains from one sample sequenced in a study of cytomegalovirus exposure and HLA in healthy donors. The PCR had 60 Vbeta and 13 Jbeta primers. Only in-frame clones appear in the TCRdb table, and some are missing; sequencing was by immunoSEQ multiplex PCR. The sample includes 140,000 to 150,000 clones, about 84% of them seen just once. Sample: PBMCs. The receptors derive from a woman younger than 35 in good health and CMV-seropositive.

The chain couples TRBV6-5 to TRBJ2-3; 8 bases fit TRBD1. Per germline, CDR1 MNHEY and CDR2 SVGAGI. Losses at the gene ends were 6 bases for V and 6 bases for J; bases not matched to a gene: 11. The CDR3 contains 15 residues. The CDR3 DNA reads as TGTGCCAGCAGCCAAACGGGACAGGCATGGGATACGCAGTATTTT. As protein: CASSQTGQAWDTQYF.

The J gene is TRBJ1-2, the V gene TRBV5-4; D perhaps matches TRBD1 (6 bases). With 4 bases removed from V and 2 bases from J, the gap between germline ends came to 18 bases. CDR1 is SGHNT, CDR2 YYREEE, per germline (reference sequence). This CDR3 has 16 amino acids. In nucleotides, the CDR3 is TGTGCCAGCAGCACTGGGGCGACAGGACTCAACTATGGCTACACCTTC. Amino acid sequence: CASSTGATGLNYGYTF.

This rearrangement joins TRBV4-1 to TRBJ2-3, with TRBD2 identical over 10 bases. Germline V gene lookup returns CDR1 MGHRA and CDR2 YSYEKL. V was clipped by 1 base and J by 0 bases; unmatched bases: 10. The CDR3 spans 19 residues. The CDR3 protein is CASSQGRASGGLSTDTQYF. CDR3 nucleotide sequence: TGCGCCAGCAGCCAAGGGAGAGCTAGCGGGGGTTTAAGCACAGATACGCAGTATTTT.

The chain employs TRBV6-5 and TRBJ2-7; D gene ambiguous. The CDR3 spans 13 residues. Trimming took 5 bases from V and 3 from J, leaving 11 bases between them. From germline, CDR1 is MNHEY and CDR2 SVGAGI. The CDR3, as DNA: TGTGCCAGCAGTCCAGACTTGAACTACGAGCAGTACTTC. As protein: CASSPDLNYEQYF.

The chain is built from TRBV19 and TRBJ1-4; maybe TRBD1 (6 bases). The V end lost 7 bases, the J end lost 8 bases, and 14 bases lay between the germline ends. The CDR3 contains 13 residues. Germline CDR1 is LNHDA and CDR2 is SQIVND (reference sequence). The CDR3 is CASISSGTEKLFF. CDR3 sequence (DNA): TGTGCCAGTATCTCTTCAGGGACAGAAAAACTGTTTTTT.

On this clone itself: An end of the junction does not agree with germline; a read error may underlie this. V and J are TRBV30 and TRBJ1-2, with D uncertain. Germline CDR1 is GTSNPN and CDR2 is SVGIG (reference sequence). CDR3 length: 13 residues. The CDR3 here is CAWSVLANYDYTF. CDR3 nucleotide sequence: TGTGCCTGGAGTGTACTAGCTAACTATGACTACACCTTC.

This chain connects TRBV7-9 to TRBJ1-1, with TRBD1 as a possible D gene (6 bases). The V end lost 3 bases, the J end lost 8 bases, and 19 bases lay between the germline ends. Per germline, CDR1 SEHNR and CDR2 FQNEAQ (reference sequence). This CDR3 is built from 15 residues. The CDR3 sequence is CASSFLTGLAREAFF. As DNA, the CDR3 is TGTGCCAGCAGCTTCCTGACAGGCCTAGCCAGAGAAGCTTTCTTT.

This chain joins TRBV10-2 and TRBJ2-5, with 7 bases lining up with TRBD2. The junction had 7 bases not matched to a gene; V was cut back by 2 bases and J by 7 bases. This CDR3 has 14 amino acids. Germline assignment: CDR1 WSHSY and CDR2 SAAADI. This chain's CDR3 is CASSEGLGRRTQYF. DNA of the CDR3: TGCGCCAGCAGTGAGGGACTAGGGAGGCGGACCCAGTACTTC.

The chain is built from TRBV5-1 and TRBJ2-5; 8 positions match TRBD2. The V gene's germline CDR1 is SGHRS and CDR2 YFSETQ. V trimming: 2 bases; J trimming: 5 bases; junction bases outside the gene matches: 11. The CDR3 totals 16 residues. The DNA for the CDR3 is TGCGCCAGCAGCTTAGAGGGGGGGACTAGTCTGGAGACCCAGTACTTC. This codes for CASSLEGGTSLETQYF.